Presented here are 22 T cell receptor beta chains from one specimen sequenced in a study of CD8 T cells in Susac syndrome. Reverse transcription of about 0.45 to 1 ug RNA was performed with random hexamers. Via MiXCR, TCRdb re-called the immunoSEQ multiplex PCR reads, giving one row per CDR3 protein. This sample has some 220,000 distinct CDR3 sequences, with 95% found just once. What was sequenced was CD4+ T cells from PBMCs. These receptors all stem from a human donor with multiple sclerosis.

In nucleotides, the CDR3 is TGTGCCAGCAGAAGTCCACGGGAGCGGTTCGCAGATACGCAGTATTTT. Translation: CASRSPRERFADTQYF. The chain has TRBV6-2 or TRBV6-3 and TRBJ2-3, with TRBD2 as a possible D gene (6 bases). The CDR3 totals 16 residues. Germline CDR1 is MNHEY and CDR2 is SVGEGT. V was pared by 6 bases and J by 4 bases, with 20 bases between.

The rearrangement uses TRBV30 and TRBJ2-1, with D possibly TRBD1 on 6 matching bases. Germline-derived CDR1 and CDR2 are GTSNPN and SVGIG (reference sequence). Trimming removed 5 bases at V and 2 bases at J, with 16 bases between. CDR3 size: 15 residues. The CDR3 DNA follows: TGTGCCTGGCGGCCGAGGACAGCAACCTACAATGAGCAGTTCTTC. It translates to CAWRPRTATYNEQFF.

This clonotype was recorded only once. Here the CDR3 reads CSVRTETQETQYF. CDR3 in DNA: TGCAGCGTTAGGACAGAGACACAAGAGACCCAGTACTTC. The chain couples TRBV29-1 to TRBJ2-5, with TRBD1 as a possible D gene (6 bases). This CDR3 has 13 residues. V was shortened by 5 bases and J by 2 bases, with 12 bases between the two germline ends. Germline lookup yields CDR1 SQVTM and CDR2 ANQGSEA.

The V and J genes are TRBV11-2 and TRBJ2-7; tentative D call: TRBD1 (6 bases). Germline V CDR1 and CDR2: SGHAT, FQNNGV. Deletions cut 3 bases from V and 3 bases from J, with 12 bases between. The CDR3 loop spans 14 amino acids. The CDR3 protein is CASSFRDNVYEQYF. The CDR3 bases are TGTGCCAGCAGCTTCAGGGACAACGTCTACGAGCAGTACTTC.

This CDR3 is CASSGMGLAVGNEQFF. CDR3 DNA sequence: TGTGCCAGCAGTGGAATGGGACTAGCGGTTGGCAATGAGCAGTTCTTC. V gene TRBV6-1 combines with J gene TRBJ2-1; 11 bases map to TRBD2. The CDR3 is 16 amino acids. V gave up 4 bases and J gave up 6 bases; unmatched junction bases: 8. Per the germline V gene, CDR1 is MNHNS and CDR2 is SASEGT.

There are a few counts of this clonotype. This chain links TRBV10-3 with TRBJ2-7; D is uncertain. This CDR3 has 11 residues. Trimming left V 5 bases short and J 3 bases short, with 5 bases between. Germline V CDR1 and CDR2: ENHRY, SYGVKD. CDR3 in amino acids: CAISNSYEQYF. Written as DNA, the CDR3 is TGTGCCATCAGTAACAGCTACGAGCAGTACTTC.

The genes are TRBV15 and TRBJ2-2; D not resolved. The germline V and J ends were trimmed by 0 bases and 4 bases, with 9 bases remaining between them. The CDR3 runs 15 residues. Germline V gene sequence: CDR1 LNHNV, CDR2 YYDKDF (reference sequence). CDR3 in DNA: TGTGCCACCAGCAGAGATGGTAGGGCCACCGGGGAGCTGTTTTTT. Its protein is CATSRDGRATGELFF.

CDR3 in DNA: TGCAGTGCCCTAGACCGCCAGACTTCCGAGCAGTACTTC. This encodes CSALDRQTSEQYF. The chain links TRBV20-1 to TRBJ2-7, with D unresolved. The CDR3 runs 13 residues. Germline CDR1 DFQATT, CDR2 SNEGSKA (reference sequence). V shed 6 bases and J shed 6 bases, with 18 bases lying between them.

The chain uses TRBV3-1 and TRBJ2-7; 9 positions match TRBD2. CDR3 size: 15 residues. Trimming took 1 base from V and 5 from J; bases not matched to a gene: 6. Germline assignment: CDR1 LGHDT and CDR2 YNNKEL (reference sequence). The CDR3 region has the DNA TGTGCCAGCAGCCAAGCGGCGGGAGGGCCCCACGAGCAGTACTTC. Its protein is CASSQAAGGPHEQYF.

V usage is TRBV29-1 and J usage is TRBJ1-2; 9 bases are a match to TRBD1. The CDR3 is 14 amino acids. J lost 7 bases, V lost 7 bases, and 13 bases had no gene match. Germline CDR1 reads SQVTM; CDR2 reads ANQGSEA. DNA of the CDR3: TGCAGCGCTCAGCCGGGACAGGGAGCAGGTGGCTACACCTTC. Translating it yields CSAQPGQGAGGYTF.

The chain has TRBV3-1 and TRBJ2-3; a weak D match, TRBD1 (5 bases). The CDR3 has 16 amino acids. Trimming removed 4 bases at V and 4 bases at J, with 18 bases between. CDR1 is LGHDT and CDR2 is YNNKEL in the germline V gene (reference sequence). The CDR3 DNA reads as TGTGCCAGCAGCCTCTCTGTAGATTGGGGCGCAGATACGCAGTATTTT. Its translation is CASSLSVDWGADTQYF.

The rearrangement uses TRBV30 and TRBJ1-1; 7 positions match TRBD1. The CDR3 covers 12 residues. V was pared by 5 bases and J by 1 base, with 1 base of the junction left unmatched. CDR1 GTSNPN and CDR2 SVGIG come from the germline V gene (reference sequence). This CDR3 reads CAWGTENTEAFF. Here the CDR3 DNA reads TGTGCCTGGGGGACAGAGAACACTGAAGCTTTCTTT.

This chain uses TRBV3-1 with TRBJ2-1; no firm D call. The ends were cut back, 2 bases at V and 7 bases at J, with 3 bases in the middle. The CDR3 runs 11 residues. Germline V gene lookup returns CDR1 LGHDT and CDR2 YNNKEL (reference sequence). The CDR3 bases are TGTGCCAGCAGCCAACAAAATGAGCAGTTCTTC. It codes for CASSQQNEQFF.

The CDR3 reads CSTLGGQGARTQYF. CDR3 nucleotide sequence: TGCAGTACCTTGGGGGGACAGGGGGCAAGGACGCAGTATTTT. This chain joins TRBV20-1 and TRBJ2-3; TRBD1 matches at 12 bases. From germline, CDR1 is DFQATT and CDR2 SNEGSKA (reference sequence). Trimming at V came to 8 bases and at J to 9 bases, leaving 12 bases not matched to a gene. The CDR3 is made up of 14 amino acids.

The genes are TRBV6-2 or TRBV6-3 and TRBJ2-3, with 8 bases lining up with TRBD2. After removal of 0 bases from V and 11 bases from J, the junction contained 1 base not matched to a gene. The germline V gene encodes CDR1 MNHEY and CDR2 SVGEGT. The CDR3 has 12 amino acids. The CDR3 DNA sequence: TGTGCCAGCAGTTACTCCACTAGCGGGCAGTATTTT. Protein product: CASSYSTSGQYF.

This CDR3 reads CSVGQGSTDTQYF. DNA of the CDR3: TGCAGCGTGGGACAGGGAAGCACAGATACGCAGTATTTT. The genes are TRBV29-1 and TRBJ2-3; the match to TRBD1 covers 9 bases. Trimming cost V 6 bases and J 0 bases; bases outside gene matches: 1. The CDR3 sequence is 13 residues long. Germline lookup yields CDR1 SQVTM and CDR2 ANQGSEA.

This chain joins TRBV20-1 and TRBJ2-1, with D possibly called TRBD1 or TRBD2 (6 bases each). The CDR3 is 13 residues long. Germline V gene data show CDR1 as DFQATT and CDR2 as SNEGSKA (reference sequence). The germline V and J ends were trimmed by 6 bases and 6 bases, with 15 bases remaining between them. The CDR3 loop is CSAPRGLSNEQFF. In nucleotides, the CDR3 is TGCAGTGCCCCTCGGGGGCTTAGCAATGAGCAGTTCTTC.

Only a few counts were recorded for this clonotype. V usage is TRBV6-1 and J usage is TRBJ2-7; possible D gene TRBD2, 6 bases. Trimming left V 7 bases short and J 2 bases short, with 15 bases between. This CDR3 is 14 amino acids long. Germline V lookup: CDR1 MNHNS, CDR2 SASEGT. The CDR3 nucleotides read TGTGCCAGCACCAACGGCGGGACCACCTACGAGCAGTACTTC. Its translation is CASTNGGTTYEQYF.

CDR3 protein: CASRRQGPDNNEQFF. The CDR3 bases are TGCGCCAGCAGAAGACAGGGGCCTGATAACAATGAGCAGTTCTTC. J is TRBJ2-1 and V is TRBV4-1; 8 bases match TRBD1. In germline, CDR1 is MGHRA, CDR2 YSYEKL. The CDR3 contains 15 residues. J lost 5 bases, V lost 6 bases, and 9 bases had no gene match.

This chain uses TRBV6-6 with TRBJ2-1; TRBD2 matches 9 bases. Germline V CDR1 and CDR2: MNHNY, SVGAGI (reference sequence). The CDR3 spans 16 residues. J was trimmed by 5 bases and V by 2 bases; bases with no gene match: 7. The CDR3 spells CASSYGGAGGDNEQFF. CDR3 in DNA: TGTGCCAGCAGTTACGGGGGTGCGGGAGGGGACAATGAGCAGTTCTTC.

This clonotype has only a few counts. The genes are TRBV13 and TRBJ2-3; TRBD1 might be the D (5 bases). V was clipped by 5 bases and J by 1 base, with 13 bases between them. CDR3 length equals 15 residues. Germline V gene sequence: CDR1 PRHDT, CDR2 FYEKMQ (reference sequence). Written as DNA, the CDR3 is TGTGCCAGCAGCCTCCAGGGCGAGGGCACAGATACGCAGTATTTT. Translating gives CASSLQGEGTDTQYF.

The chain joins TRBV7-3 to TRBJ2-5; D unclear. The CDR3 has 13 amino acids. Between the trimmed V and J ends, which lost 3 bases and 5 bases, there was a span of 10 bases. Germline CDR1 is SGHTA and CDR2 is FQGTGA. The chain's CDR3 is CASSLTPLETQYF. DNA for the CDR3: TGTGCCAGCAGCTTGACCCCTCTGGAGACCCAGTACTTC.